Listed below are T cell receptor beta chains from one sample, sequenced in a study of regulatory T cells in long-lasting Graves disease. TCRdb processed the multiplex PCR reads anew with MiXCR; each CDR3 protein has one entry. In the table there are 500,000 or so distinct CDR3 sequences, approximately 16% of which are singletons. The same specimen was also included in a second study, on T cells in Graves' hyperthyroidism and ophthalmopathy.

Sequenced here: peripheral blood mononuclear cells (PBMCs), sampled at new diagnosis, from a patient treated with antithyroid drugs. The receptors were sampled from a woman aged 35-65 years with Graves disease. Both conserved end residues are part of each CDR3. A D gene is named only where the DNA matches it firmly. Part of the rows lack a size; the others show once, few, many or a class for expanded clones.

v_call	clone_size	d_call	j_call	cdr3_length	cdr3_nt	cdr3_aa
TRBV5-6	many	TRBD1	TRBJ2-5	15	TGTGCCAGCAGCTTGAGACAGGGCAGGCAAGAGACCCAGTACTTC	CASSLRQGRQETQYF
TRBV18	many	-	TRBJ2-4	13	TGTGCCAGCTCAGAAACAGTTTGGGACATTCAGTACTTC	CASSETVWDIQYF
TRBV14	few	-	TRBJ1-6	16	TGTGCCAGCAGCCCCAAGTTAGGGGTTAGTGATTCACCCCTCCACTTT	CASSPKLGVSDSPLHF
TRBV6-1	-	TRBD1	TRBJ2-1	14	TGTGCCAGCAGTAAGACAGGGGCTTACAATGAGCAGTTCTTC	CASSKTGAYNEQFF
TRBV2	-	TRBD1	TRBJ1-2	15	TGTGCCAGCAGTGCTTCAGGGGGCATTTCCCTTGGCTACACCTTC	CASSASGGISLGYTF
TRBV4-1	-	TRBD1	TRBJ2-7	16	TGCGCCAGCAGCCAAAGGACAGGGCTTTCCTCCTACGAGCAGTACTTC	CASSQRTGLSSYEQYF
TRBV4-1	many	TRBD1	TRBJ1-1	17	TGCGCCAGCAGCCAAGAGAGAGGATGGACAGGATGGACTGAAGCTTTCTTT	CASSQERGWTGWTEAFF
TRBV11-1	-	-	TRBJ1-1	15	TGTGCCAGCAGCTCCGGGCCGGGTTTGAACACTGAAGCTTTCTTT	CASSSGPGLNTEAFF
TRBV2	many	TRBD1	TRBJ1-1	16	TGTGCCAGCAGCCGATCGGGACAGCATATGAACACTGAAGCTTTCTTT	CASSRSGQHMNTEAFF
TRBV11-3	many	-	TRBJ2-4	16	TGTGCCAGCGCGCCGGGGGGCACCACCGCCAAAAACATTCAGTACTTC	CASAPGGTTAKNIQYF
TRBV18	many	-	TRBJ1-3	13	TGTGCCAGCTCACCTCAAAATGGAAACACCATATATTTT	CASSPQNGNTIYF
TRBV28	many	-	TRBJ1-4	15	TGTGCCAGCAGTGGTCCAATTCCCCTTAATGAAAAACTGTTTTTT	CASSGPIPLNEKLFF
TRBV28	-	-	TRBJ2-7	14	TGTGCCAGCACCCCCGGTCTAAGCTCCTACGAGCAGTACTTC	CASTPGLSSYEQYF
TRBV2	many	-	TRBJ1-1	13	TGTGCCAGCAGTGAATATACAAACACTGAAGCTTTCTTT	CASSEYTNTEAFF
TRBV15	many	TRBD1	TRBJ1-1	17	TGTGCCACCAGCAGCCCCCCGGGACAGGGACTGAACACTGAAGCTTTCTTT	CATSSPPGQGLNTEAFF
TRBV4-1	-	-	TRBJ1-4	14	TGCGCCAGCAGCCAAGAAACTGAGCGGGGAAAACTGTTTTTT	CASSQETERGKLFF
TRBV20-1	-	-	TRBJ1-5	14	TGCAGTGCTAAAACAGGGACTTTAGATCAGCCCCAGCATTTT	CSAKTGTLDQPQHF
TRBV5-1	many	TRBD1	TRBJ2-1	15	TGCGCCAGCAGAGCAGTGGGACAGGTCTACAATGAGCAGTTCTTC	CASRAVGQVYNEQFF
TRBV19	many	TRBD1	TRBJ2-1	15	TGTGCCAGTAGTGTAACCGGGACAGTACCTAATGAGCAGTTCTTC	CASSVTGTVPNEQFF
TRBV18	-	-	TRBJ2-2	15	TGTGCCAGCTCACCGGTGCAGGGCAACACCGGGGAGCTGTTTTTT	CASSPVQGNTGELFF
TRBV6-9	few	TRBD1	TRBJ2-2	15	TGTGCCAGCAGTTATAAGGGGGCGGGCACCGGGGAGCTGTTTTTT	CASSYKGAGTGELFF
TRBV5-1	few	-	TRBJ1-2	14	TGCGCCAGCAGCTCTGCCCTTCGGGACTATGGCTACACCTTC	CASSSALRDYGYTF
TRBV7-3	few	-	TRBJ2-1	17	TGTGCCAGCAGCTTAAATCCGGCTAGCCTAACTTACAATGAGCAGTTCTTC	CASSLNPASLTYNEQFF
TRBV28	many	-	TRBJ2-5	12	TGTGCCAGCAGTAGGGTCCCGGGGACCCAGTACTTC	CASSRVPGTQYF
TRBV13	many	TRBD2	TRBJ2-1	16	TGTGCCAGCAGCTTAGAGCGGGGGGGTGCCTACAATGAGCAGTTCTTC	CASSLERGGAYNEQFF
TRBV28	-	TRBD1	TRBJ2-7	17	TGTGCCAGCAGTCTGGGACAGGGTAACTTGGGGTCCGACGAGCAGTACTTC	CASSLGQGNLGSDEQYF
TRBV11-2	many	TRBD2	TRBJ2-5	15	TGTGCCAGCAGCTCTTGGCGGGGGGGCTATGAGACCCAGTACTTC	CASSSWRGGYETQYF
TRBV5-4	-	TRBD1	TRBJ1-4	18	TGTGCCAGCAGCAGCTACACCGGGACAGGGGAACGGAATGAAAAACTGTTTTTT	CASSSYTGTGERNEKLFF
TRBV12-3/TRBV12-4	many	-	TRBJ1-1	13	TGTGCCAGCAGTTCGCCCAGGACGCCTGAAGCTTTCTTT	CASSSPRTPEAFF
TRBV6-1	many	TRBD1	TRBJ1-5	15	TGTGCCAGCAGAAGAGGACAGGGAATGGTTCAGCCCCAGCATTTT	CASRRGQGMVQPQHF
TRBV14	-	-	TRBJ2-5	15	TGTGCCAGCAGCCGCCTGGACCGACAGGCAGGGGCCCAGTACTTC	CASSRLDRQAGAQYF
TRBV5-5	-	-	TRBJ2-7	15	TGTGCCAGCAGCGTGGACCCCTCGAGCTCCTACGAGCAGTACTTC	CASSVDPSSSYEQYF
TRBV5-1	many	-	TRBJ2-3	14	TGCGCCAGCAGGAAATACAGCAGCACAGATACGCAGTATTTT	CASRKYSSTDTQYF
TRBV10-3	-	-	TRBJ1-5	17	TGTGCCATCAGTGAGTCTGTCGGGGGTAATAGCAATCAGCCCCAGCATTTT	CAISESVGGNSNQPQHF
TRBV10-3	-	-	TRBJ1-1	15	TGTGCCATCAGTAGGGCGGATAGGTTGAAAACTGAAGCTTTCTTT	CAISRADRLKTEAFF
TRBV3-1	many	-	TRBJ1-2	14	TGTGCCAGCAGCCACACAGCAATTAACTATGGCTACACCTTC	CASSHTAINYGYTF
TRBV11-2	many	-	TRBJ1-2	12	TGTGCCAGCAGCCAACGAAACTATGGCTACACCTTC	CASSQRNYGYTF
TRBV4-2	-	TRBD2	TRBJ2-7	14	TGTGCCAGCAGCCAAGATCTGGGACTAGGGGGGGGGTACTTC	CASSQDLGLGGGYF
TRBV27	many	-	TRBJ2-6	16	TGTGCCAGCAGTTCCGCGACAGCCTCTGGGGCCAACGTCCTGACTTTC	CASSSATASGANVLTF
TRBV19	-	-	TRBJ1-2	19	TGTGCCAGTAGTACCACCATATTGAAGACAGCCTCAGCTAACTATGGCTACACCTTC	CASSTTILKTASANYGYTF
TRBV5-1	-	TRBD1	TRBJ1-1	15	TGCGCCAGCAGTCCAGGGGGAGCGATGGACACTGAAGCTTTCTTT	CASSPGGAMDTEAFF
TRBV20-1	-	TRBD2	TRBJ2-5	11	TGCAGTGCCTCAGCGGGGGAGACCCAGTACTTC	CSASAGETQYF
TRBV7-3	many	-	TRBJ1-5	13	TGTGCCAGCAGCTTAACGAAGGAGCAGCCCCAGCATTTT	CASSLTKEQPQHF
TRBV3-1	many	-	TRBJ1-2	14	TGTGCCAGCAGCCAAGATAGGGGGGGATCAGGCTACACCTTC	CASSQDRGGSGYTF
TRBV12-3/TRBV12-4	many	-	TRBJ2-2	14	TGTGCCAGCTCGAGCTTCAGGAACACCGGGGAGCTGTTTTTT	CASSSFRNTGELFF
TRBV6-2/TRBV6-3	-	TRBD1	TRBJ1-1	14	TGTGCCAGCAGGGGAGGACAGGGAAACACTGAAGCTTTCTTT	CASRGGQGNTEAFF
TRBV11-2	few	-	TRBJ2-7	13	TGTGCCAGCAGGGCGGGACAAAACTACGAGCAGTACTTC	CASRAGQNYEQYF
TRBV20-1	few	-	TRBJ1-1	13	TGCAGTGCTAGCGGGGTGCGGAACACTGAAGCTTTCTTT	CSASGVRNTEAFF
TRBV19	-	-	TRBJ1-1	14	TGTGCCAGTAGCGAGGACCGCACTAACACTGAAGCTTTCTTT	CASSEDRTNTEAFF
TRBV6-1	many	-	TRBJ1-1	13	TGTGCCACCGCCATAAGTGGGACCGGCGGGGCTTTCTTT	CATAISGTGGAFF